This T cell receptor beta chain was captured in a study of shared clonotypes between healthy human individuals. Naive CD8 cells lacked CD45RO, underwent positive selection for CCR7 and left out terminally differentiated effector memory CD45RA+ cells. Sequencing was performed with immunoSEQ multiplex PCR; in TCRdb, only in-frame clones are kept and a portion is missing. The repertoire holds around 610,000 clones, with 96% as singletons. Sequenced material: naive CD8+ T cells sorted from blood. The source is a young woman in good health.

CDR3 sequence: CASSLAGGRTSREQFF. CDR3 coding DNA: TGTGCCAGCAGCTTAGCGGGCGGTCGAACCTCACGGGAGCAGTTCTTC. The chain combines TRBV7-9 with TRBJ2-1; D is ambiguous. V was cut by 0 bases and J by 10 bases, with 19 bases left in between. In germline, CDR1 is SEHNR, CDR2 FQNEAQ (reference sequence). The CDR3 loop spans 16 amino acids. The full variable domain, rest sourced from reference TRBV7-9 and TRBJ2-1, is DTGVSQNPRHKITKRGQNVTFRCDPISEHNRLYWYRQTLGQGPEFLTYFQNEAQLEKSRLLSDRFSAERPKGSFSTLEIQRTEQGDSAMYLCASSLAGGRTSREQFFGPGTRLTVL.